This is a list of T cell receptor beta chains from one sample in a study of T-cell reconstitution after alpha-beta-depleted transplantation in children. TCRdb independently ran MiXCR on the PCR reads; one entry per CDR3 protein. Of some 450,000 distinct CDR3 sequences in the sample, about 45% were seen once. The specimen was PBMCs, collected before TCRalphabeta/CD19-depleted stem cell transplant. All receptors derive from a girl aged 2-9 years with aplastic anemia, due to receive a stem cell transplant. Both conserved end residues are part of each CDR3. D genes are given only for firm matches. Expanded clones get a size class; other rows say once, few or many, or leave the size out.

v_gene	j_gene	d_gene	abundance	CDR3nt	CDR3aa
TRBV20-1	TRBJ2-1	.	.	TGCAGTGCAAAAATCAGTGGTGAGCAGTTCTTC	CSAKISGEQFF
TRBV5-1	TRBJ2-6	TRBD1	.	TGCGCCAGCAGCTTGTCGGACAGGCTCTCTGGGGCCAACGTCCTGACTTTC	CASSLSDRLSGANVLTF
TRBV20-1	TRBJ2-4	.	once	TGCAGTGCTAGAGCCCAGGGCAACATTCAGTACTTC	CSARAQGNIQYF
TRBV18	TRBJ2-7	TRBD1	few	TGTGCCAGCTCACCATCTGGCAGGGACAGGACCTACGAGCAGTACTTC	CASSPSGRDRTYEQYF
TRBV3-1	TRBJ2-1	.	.	TGTGCCAGCAGCCTCGCTTACAAGCGGAGCTCCTACAATGAGCAGTTCTTC	CASSLAYKRSSYNEQFF
TRBV20-1	TRBJ2-3	TRBD2	.	TGCAGCCCCGTAGCGGGAGTCGCAGATACGCAGTATTTT	CSPVAGVADTQYF
TRBV7-7	TRBJ2-2	.	few	TGTGCCAGCCGGGACACCGCGAACACCGGGGAGCTGTTTTTT	CASRDTANTGELFF
TRBV20-1	TRBJ2-3	TRBD2	few	TGCAGTGCTAGACTAGCGGGAGGGTCAGATACGCAGTATTTT	CSARLAGGSDTQYF
TRBV20-1	TRBJ2-7	TRBD1	.	TGCAGTGCTAGAGCGGGACAGGATCCCTACGAGCAGTACTTC	CSARAGQDPYEQYF
TRBV2	TRBJ2-7	.	few	TGTGCCAGCAAGGCGGGGCACATTCGGGAGCAGTACTTC	CASKAGHIREQYF
TRBV27	TRBJ1-1	TRBD1	.	TGTGCCAGCAGTACGCCGACAGGGGCTGCTTTCTTT	CASSTPTGAAFF
TRBV9	TRBJ2-2	.	few	TGTGCCAGCAGCGTAGAATGGAGAGCAGGGAACACCGGGGAGCTGTTTTTT	CASSVEWRAGNTGELFF
TRBV29-1	TRBJ1-2	.	.	TGCAGCGTTGACACCCACCTGGCGAACTATGGCTACACCTTC	CSVDTHLANYGYTF
TRBV12-3/TRBV12-4	TRBJ2-4	TRBD1	few	TGTGCCAGCAGTTTTGGGACAGGCTTAGCCAAAAACATTCAGTACTTC	CASSFGTGLAKNIQYF
TRBV5-6	TRBJ2-2	.	many	TGTGCCAGCAGCTTCAGGACCTCTTCGAACACCGGGGAGCTGTTTTTT	CASSFRTSSNTGELFF
TRBV12-5	TRBJ1-2	.	.	TGTGCTAGTGGTTTGGTAGAGGCCCCCATCTATGGCTACACCTTC	CASGLVEAPIYGYTF
TRBV5-1	TRBJ2-7	TRBD2	.	TGCGCCAGCAGCTTGGCCAGCGGGGGGCCCTACGAGCAGTACTTC	CASSLASGGPYEQYF
TRBV4-1	TRBJ2-3	.	.	TGCGCCAGCGGTCCAGGAGATACGCAGTATTTT	CASGPGDTQYF
TRBV21-1	TRBJ1-5	.	.	TGTGCCAGCAGCAAATGTATTGCAGATAGCAATCAGCCCCAGCATTTT	CASSKCIADSNQPQHF
TRBV15	TRBJ1-6	.	.	TGTGCCACCAGCAGAGAGAGAGGGGATTCACCCCTCCACTTT	CATSRERGDSPLHF
TRBV9	TRBJ2-5	.	many	TGTGCCAGCAGCGCTTCCGGGACTTCTCAAGAGACCCAGTACTTC	CASSASGTSQETQYF
TRBV15	TRBJ2-7	.	few	TGTGCCACCAGCAGAATAGGGCGTGGGGCCTACGAGCAGTACTTC	CATSRIGRGAYEQYF
TRBV20-1	TRBJ2-7	TRBD2	few	TGCAGTGCTAGAGACCTTAGCGGGAGGGCCTACGAGCAGTACTTC	CSARDLSGRAYEQYF
TRBV20-1	TRBJ2-1	TRBD2	many	TGCAGTGCTCTCATAGCGGGAGACTACAATGAGCAGTTCTTC	CSALIAGDYNEQFF
TRBV6-5	TRBJ2-3	TRBD2	.	TGTGCCAGCAGTTACCGGGGGGGTCCCACAGATACGCAGTATTTT	CASSYRGGPTDTQYF
TRBV5-1	TRBJ2-5	.	many	TGCGCCAGCAGACAGGGAGCCATGCAAGAGACCCAGTACTTC	CASRQGAMQETQYF
TRBV20-1	TRBJ2-3	TRBD2	few	TGCAGTGCTAGACTAGCGGGTTCAACAGATACGCAGTATTTT	CSARLAGSTDTQYF
TRBV4-1	TRBJ2-1	TRBD2	few	TGCGCCAGCAGCCAAGTGCTAGCGGGCTTGAATGAGCAGTTCTTC	CASSQVLAGLNEQFF
TRBV7-3	TRBJ2-5	.	.	TGTGCCAGCAGCTTACAGTATCGCGCGGGGGCCAACCAAGAGACCCAGTACTTC	CASSLQYRAGANQETQYF
TRBV20-1	TRBJ1-1	TRBD1	many	TGCAGTGCTAGGGGACAGCTGAACACTGAAGCTTTCTTT	CSARGQLNTEAFF
TRBV5-1	TRBJ2-7	TRBD1	.	TGCGCCAGCAGCTTGGCCCAGGACAGGGGAGGCGAGCAGTACTTC	CASSLAQDRGGEQYF
TRBV28	TRBJ2-3	.	once	TGTGCCAGCAGTTTCTGGGTGTCGGGTAGCACAGATACGCAGTATTTT	CASSFWVSGSTDTQYF
TRBV28	TRBJ2-2	.	.	TGTGCCAGCAGTTCCTCAGGGGTATCGGCCGGGGAGCTGTTTTTT	CASSSSGVSAGELFF
TRBV7-7	TRBJ2-5	.	.	TGTGCCAGCAGTCGACCGGGGTTGGAGACCCAGTACTTC	CASSRPGLETQYF
TRBV9	TRBJ2-1	.	many	TGTGCCAGCAGCGTAGAGGGGCGGGTCGGCAATGAGCAGTTCTTC	CASSVEGRVGNEQFF
TRBV7-9	TRBJ2-2	.	few	TGTGCCAGCAGCTCGGAACGGCACACCGGGGAGCTGTTTTTT	CASSSERHTGELFF
TRBV6-5	TRBJ2-1	TRBD2	few	TGTGCCAGCAGTTACGTTTTCCTTTCTAGCGGGAGTATCAATGAGCAGTTCTTC	CASSYVFLSSGSINEQFF
TRBV5-1	TRBJ1-1	.	.	TGCGCCAGCAGATTGGCCGACGGCTTGAACACTGAAGCTTTCTTT	CASRLADGLNTEAFF
TRBV15	TRBJ1-2	.	.	TGTGCCACCAGGATCGGGACTTTCGGGGGCTATGGCTACACCTTC	CATRIGTFGGYGYTF